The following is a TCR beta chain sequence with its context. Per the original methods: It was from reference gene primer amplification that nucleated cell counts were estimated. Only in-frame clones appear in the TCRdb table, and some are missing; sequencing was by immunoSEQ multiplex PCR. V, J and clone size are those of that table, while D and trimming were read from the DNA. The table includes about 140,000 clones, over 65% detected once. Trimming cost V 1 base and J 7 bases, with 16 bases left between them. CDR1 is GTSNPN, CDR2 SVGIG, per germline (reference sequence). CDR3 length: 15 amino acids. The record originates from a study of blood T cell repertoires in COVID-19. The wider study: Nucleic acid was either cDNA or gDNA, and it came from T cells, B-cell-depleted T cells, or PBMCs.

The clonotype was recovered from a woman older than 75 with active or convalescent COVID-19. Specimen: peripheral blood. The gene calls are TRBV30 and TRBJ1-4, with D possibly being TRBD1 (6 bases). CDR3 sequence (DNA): TGTGCCTGGAGTGCAAACAGGGTCGGAGGTGAAAAACTGTTTTTT. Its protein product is CAWSANRVGGEKLFF.